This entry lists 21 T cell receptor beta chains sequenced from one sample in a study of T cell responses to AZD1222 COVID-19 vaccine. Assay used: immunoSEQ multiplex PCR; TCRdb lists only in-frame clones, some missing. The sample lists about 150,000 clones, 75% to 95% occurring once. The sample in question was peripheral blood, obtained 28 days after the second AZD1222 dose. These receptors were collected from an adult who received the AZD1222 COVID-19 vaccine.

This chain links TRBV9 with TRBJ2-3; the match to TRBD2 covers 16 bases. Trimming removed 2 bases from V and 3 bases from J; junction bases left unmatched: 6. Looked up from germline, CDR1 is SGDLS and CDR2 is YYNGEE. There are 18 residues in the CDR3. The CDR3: CASSVGTSGRVGTDTQYF. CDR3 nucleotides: TGTGCCAGCAGCGTCGGGACTAGCGGGAGGGTCGGGACAGATACGCAGTATTTT.

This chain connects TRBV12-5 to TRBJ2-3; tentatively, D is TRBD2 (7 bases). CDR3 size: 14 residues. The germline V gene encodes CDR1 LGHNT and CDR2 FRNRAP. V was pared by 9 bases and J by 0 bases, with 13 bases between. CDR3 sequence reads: CASGRGASTDTQYF. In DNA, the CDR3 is TGTGCTAGCGGACGGGGGGCAAGCACAGATACGCAGTATTTT.

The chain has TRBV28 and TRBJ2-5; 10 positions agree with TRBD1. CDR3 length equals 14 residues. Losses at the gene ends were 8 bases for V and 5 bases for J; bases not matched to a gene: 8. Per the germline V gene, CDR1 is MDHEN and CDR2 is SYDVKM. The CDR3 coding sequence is TGTGCCAGCGGTCCCGGGACAGGGGACGAGACCCAGTACTTC. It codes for CASGPGTGDETQYF.

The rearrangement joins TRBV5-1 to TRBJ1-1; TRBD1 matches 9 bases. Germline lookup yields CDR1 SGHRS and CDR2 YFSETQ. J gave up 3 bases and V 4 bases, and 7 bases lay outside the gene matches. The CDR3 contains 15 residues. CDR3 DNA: TGCGCCAGCAGCGAAACGACAGGGGGGCACACTGAAGCTTTCTTT. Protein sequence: CASSETTGGHTEAFF.

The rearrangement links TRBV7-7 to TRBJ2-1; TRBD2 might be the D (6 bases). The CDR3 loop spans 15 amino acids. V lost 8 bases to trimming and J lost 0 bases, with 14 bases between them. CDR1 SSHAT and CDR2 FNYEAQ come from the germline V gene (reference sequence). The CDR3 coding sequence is TGTGCCAGCGCTGTGGACGGGAGCTCCTACAATGAGCAGTTCTTC. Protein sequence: CASAVDGSSYNEQFF.

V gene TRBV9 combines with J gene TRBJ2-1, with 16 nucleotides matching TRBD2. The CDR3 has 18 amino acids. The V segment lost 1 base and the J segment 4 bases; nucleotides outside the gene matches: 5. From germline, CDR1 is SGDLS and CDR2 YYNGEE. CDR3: CASSVQGTSGRVYNEQFF. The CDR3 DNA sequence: TGTGCCAGCAGCGTACAGGGGACTAGCGGGAGGGTATACAATGAGCAGTTCTTC.

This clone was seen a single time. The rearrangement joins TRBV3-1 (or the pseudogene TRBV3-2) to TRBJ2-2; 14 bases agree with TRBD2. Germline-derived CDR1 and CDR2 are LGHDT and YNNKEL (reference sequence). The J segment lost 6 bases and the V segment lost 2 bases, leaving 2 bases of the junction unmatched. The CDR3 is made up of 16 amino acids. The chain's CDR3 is CASSQKGLAGAGELFF. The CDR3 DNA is TGTGCCAGCAGCCAAAAGGGACTAGCGGGAGCCGGGGAGCTGTTTTTT.

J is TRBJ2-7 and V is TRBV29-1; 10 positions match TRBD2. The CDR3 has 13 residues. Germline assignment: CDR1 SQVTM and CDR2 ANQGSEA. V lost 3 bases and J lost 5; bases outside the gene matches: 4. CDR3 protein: CSVEKAGGNEQYF. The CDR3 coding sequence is TGCAGCGTTGAGAAAGCGGGGGGGAACGAGCAGTACTTC.

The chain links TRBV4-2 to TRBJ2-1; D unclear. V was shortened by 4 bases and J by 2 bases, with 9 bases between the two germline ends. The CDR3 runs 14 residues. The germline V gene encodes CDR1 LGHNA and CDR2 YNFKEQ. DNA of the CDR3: TGTGCCAGCAGCCCAAGTAGAGCCTACAATGAGCAGTTCTTC. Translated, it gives CASSPSRAYNEQFF.

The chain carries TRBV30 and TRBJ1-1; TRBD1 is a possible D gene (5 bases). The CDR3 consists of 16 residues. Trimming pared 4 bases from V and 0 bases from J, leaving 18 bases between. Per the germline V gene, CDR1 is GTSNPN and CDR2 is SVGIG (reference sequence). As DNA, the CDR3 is TGTGCCTGGACCCGATCGGACACACACATGAACACTGAAGCTTTCTTT. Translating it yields CAWTRSDTHMNTEAFF. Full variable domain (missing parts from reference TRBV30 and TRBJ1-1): SQTIHQWPATLVQPVGSPLSLECTVEGTSNPNLYWYRQAAGRGLQLLFYSVGIGQISSEVPQNLSASRPQDRQFILSSKKLLLSDSGFYLCAWTRSDTHMNTEAFFGQGTRLTVV.

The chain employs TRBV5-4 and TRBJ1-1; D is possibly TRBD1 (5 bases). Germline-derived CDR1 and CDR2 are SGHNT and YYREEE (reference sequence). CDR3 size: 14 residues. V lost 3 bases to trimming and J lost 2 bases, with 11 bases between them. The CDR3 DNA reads TGTGCCAGCAGCTCCCAGGGACCAAACACTGAAGCTTTCTTT. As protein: CASSSQGPNTEAFF. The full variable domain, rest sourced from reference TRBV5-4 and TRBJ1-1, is ETGVTQSPTHLIKTRGQQVTLRCSSQSGHNTVSWYQQALGQGPQFIFQYYREEENGRGNFPPRFSGLQFPNYSSELNVNALELDDSALYLCASSSQGPNTEAFFGQGTRLTVV.

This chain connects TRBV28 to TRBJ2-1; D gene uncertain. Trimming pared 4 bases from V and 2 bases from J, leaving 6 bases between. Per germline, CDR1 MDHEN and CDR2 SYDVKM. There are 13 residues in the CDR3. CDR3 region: CASSSRPYNEQFF. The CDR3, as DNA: TGTGCCAGCAGTTCCCGCCCCTACAATGAGCAGTTCTTC.

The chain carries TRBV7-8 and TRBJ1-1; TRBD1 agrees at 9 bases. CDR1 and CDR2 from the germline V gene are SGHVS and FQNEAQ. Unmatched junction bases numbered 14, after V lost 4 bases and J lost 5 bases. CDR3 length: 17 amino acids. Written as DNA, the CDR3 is TGTGCCAGCAGCTCCACACAGGGGGCGCGGGGTTCGACTGAAGCTTTCTTT. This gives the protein CASSSTQGARGSTEAFF.

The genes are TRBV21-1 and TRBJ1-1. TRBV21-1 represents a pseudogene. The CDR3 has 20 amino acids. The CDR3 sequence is CASSKILTPTGGRVNTEAFF. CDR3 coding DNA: TGTGCCAGCAGCAAAATATTGACCCCTACCGGGGGGCGTGTTAACACTGAAGCTTTCTTT.

The chain's CDR3 is CASNWGTGLLRGEAFF. Written as DNA, the CDR3 is TGCGCCAGCAATTGGGGGACAGGACTACTAAGGGGTGAAGCTTTCTTT. The chain has TRBV5-1 and TRBJ1-1, with 8 bases matching TRBD1. Germline lookup yields CDR1 SGHRS and CDR2 YFSETQ. The CDR3 has 16 amino acids. J gave up 7 bases and V 6 bases, and 17 bases lay outside the gene matches.

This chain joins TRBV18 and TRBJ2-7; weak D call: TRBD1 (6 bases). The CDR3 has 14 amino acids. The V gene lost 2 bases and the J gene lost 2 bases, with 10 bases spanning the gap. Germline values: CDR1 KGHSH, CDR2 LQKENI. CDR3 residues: CASSPRQDPYEQYF. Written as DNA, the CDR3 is TGTGCCAGCTCACCAAGACAGGACCCCTACGAGCAGTACTTC.

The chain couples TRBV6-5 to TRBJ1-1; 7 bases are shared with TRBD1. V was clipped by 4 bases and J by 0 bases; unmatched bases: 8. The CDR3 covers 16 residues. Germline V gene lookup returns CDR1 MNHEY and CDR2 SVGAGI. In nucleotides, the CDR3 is TGTGCCAGCAGTTCCTCCCAGGGGGAATTGAACACTGAAGCTTTCTTT. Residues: CASSSSQGELNTEAFF.

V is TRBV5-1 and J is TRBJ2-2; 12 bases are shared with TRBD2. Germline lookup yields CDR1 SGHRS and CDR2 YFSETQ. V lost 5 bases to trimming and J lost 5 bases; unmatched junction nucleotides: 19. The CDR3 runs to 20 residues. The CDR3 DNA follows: TGCGCCAGCAGACCCCGGACGAACAGACTAGCGGGAGAGGGTACCGGGGAGCTGTTTTTT. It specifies CASRPRTNRLAGEGTGELFF. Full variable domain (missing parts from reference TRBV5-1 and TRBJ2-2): KAGVTQTPRYLIKTRGQQVTLSCSPISGHRSVSWYQQTPGQGLQFLFEYFSETQRNKGNFPGRFSGRQFSNSRSEMNVSTLELGDSALYLCASRPRTNRLAGEGTGELFFGEGSRLTVL.

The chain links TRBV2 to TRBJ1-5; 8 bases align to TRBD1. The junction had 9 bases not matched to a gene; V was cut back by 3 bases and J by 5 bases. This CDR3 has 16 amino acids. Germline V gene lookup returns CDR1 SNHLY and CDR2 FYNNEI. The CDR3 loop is CASSDPDRVEDQPQHF. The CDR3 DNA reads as TGTGCCAGCAGTGACCCGGACAGGGTTGAAGATCAGCCCCAGCATTTT.

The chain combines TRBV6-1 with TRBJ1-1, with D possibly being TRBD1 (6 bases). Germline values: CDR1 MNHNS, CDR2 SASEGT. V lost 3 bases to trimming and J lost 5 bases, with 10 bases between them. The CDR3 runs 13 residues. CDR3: CASSEQGRTEAFF. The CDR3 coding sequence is TGTGCCAGCAGTGAGCAGGGGAGGACTGAAGCTTTCTTT.

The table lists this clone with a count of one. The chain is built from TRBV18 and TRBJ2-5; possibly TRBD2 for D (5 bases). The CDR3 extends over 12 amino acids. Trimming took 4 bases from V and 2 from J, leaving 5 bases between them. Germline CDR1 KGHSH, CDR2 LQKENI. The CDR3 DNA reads TGTGCCAGCTCACGCGGGCAAGAGACCCAGTACTTC. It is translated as CASSRGQETQYF.